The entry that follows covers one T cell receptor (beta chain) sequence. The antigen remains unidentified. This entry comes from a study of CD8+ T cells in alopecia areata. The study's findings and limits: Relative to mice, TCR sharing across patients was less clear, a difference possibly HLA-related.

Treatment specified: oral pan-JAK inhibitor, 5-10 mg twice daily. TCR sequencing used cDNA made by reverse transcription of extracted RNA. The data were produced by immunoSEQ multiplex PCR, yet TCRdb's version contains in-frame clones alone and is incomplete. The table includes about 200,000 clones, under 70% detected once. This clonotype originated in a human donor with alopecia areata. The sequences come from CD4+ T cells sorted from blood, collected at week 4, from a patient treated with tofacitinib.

Here the CDR3 reads CASSKGYRGRTEAFF. The CDR3 nucleotides are TGTGCCAGCAGCAAAGGCTACAGGGGGCGGACTGAAGCTTTCTTT. The chain has TRBV21-1 and TRBJ1-1; the table's D gene call, TRBD1, was not cross checked with the DNA. TRBV21-1 is designated a pseudogene. The CDR3 contains 15 residues.